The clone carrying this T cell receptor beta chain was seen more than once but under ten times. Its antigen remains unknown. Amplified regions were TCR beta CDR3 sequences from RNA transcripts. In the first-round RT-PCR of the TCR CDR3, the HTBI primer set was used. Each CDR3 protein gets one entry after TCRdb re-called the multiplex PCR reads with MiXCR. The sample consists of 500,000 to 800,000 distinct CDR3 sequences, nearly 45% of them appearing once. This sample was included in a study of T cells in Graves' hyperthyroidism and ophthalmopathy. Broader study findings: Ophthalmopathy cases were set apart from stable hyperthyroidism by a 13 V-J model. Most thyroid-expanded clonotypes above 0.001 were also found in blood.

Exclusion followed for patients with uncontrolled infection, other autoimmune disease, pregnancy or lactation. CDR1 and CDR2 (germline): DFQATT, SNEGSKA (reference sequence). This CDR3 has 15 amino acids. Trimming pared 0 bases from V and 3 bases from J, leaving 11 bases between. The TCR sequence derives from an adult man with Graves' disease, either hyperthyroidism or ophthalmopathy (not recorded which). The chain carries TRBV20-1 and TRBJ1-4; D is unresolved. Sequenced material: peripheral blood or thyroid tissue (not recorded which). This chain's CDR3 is CSARDGRQSNEKLFF. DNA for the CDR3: TGCAGTGCTAGAGACGGACGGCAGTCTAATGAAAAACTGTTTTTT.